A single sample is the source of the 15 T cell receptor beta chains below, sequenced in a study of blood T cell repertoires in COVID-19. Some clones are missing from TCRdb's copy, which holds only in-frame ones; the method was immunoSEQ multiplex PCR. The data show under 300,000 clones, 70% to 85% seen once. What was sequenced was peripheral blood. These TCRs come from a woman aged 80 or over with acute or convalescent COVID-19.

The chain carries TRBV7-2 and TRBJ1-5, with D unresolved. The CDR3 is 15 residues long. The V gene lost 3 bases and the J gene lost 0 bases, with 9 bases spanning the gap. CDR1 and CDR2 from the germline V gene are SGHTA and FQGNSA. CDR3 sequence: CASSFESNSNQPQHF. The CDR3, as DNA: TGTGCCAGCAGCTTTGAGTCAAATAGCAATCAGCCCCAGCATTTT.

The chain uses TRBV29-1 and TRBJ2-5, with TRBD2 as a possible D gene (6 bases). The CDR3 spans 15 residues. CDR1 SQVTM and CDR2 ANQGSEA come from the germline V gene. V was trimmed by 4 bases and J by 1 base, leaving 16 bases between them. CDR3: CSVARGTATQETQYF. The CDR3 nucleotides are TGCAGCGTTGCCCGCGGGACGGCTACCCAAGAGACCCAGTACTTC.

This sequence joins TRBV9 and TRBJ1-4; perhaps TRBD1 as D (6 bases). V lost 3 bases and J 3 bases, leaving 12 bases between the germline ends. Germline V CDR1 and CDR2: SGDLS, YYNGEE. The CDR3 totals 15 residues. This CDR3 is CASSATGHPNEKLFF. As DNA, the CDR3 is TGTGCCAGCAGCGCCACAGGGCACCCTAATGAAAAACTGTTTTTT.

This clone was seen a single time. This sample includes further DNA sequences coding for the same CDR3. The J gene is TRBJ1-5, the V gene TRBV9; D is undetermined. This CDR3 has 13 residues. V was pared by 0 bases and J by 4 bases, with 5 bases between. In germline, CDR1 is SGDLS, CDR2 YYNGEE. The CDR3 spells CASSVAPNQPQHF. The CDR3 nucleotides are TGTGCCAGCAGCGTAGCTCCTAATCAGCCCCAGCATTTT.

The chain's CDR3 is CASSLVRSGANVLTF. As DNA, the CDR3 is TGTGCCAGCAGCTTAGTCCGCTCTGGGGCCAACGTCCTGACTTTC. The J gene is TRBJ2-6, the V gene TRBV11-2; D is undetermined. In germline, CDR1 is SGHAT, CDR2 FQNNGV. The CDR3 is 15 residues long. Deletions cut 1 base from V and 0 bases from J, with 4 bases between. The full variable domain, completed using reference TRBV11-2 and TRBJ2-6, is EAGVAQSPRYKIIEKRQSVAFWCNPISGHATLYWYQQILGQGPKLLIQFQNNGVVDDSQLPKDRFSAERLKGVDSTLKIQPAKLEDSAVYLCASSLVRSGANVLTFGAGSRLTVL.

The gene calls are TRBV19 and TRBJ2-7; TRBD1 agrees at 9 bases. This CDR3 contains 15 residues. The germline V gene encodes CDR1 LNHDA and CDR2 SQIVND (reference sequence). The V gene end was trimmed by 6 bases and the J gene end by 7 bases; junction bases not matched to a gene: 13. CDR3 sequence (DNA): TGTGCCAGTAGGAGTCCGGGACAGGGAGTTCAAGAGCAGTACTTC. This translates into CASRSPGQGVQEQYF.

The chain recombines TRBV28 with TRBJ1-5; 8 nucleotides agree with TRBD1. After removal of 11 bases from V and 5 bases from J, the junction contained 5 bases not matched to a gene. CDR3 length: 12 amino acids. Germline CDR1 and CDR2: MDHEN and SYDVKM. CDR3 nucleotide sequence: TGTGCCGGATCGACAGGGGATCAGCCCCAGCATTTT. This gives the protein CAGSTGDQPQHF.

A word on this clone: Other DNA sequences within the sample encode an identical CDR3. V and J are TRBV9 and TRBJ2-5; TRBD2 matches at 9 bases. CDR3 length: 15 residues. The junction had 2 bases not matched to a gene; V was cut back by 0 bases and J by 2 bases. CDR1 is SGDLS and CDR2 is YYNGEE in the germline V gene. This chain's CDR3 is CASSVGRGGQETQYF. CDR3 bases: TGTGCCAGCAGCGTAGGGCGGGGGGGACAAGAGACCCAGTACTTC.

The chain employs TRBV9 and TRBJ2-5; 7 bases fit TRBD2. CDR1 is SGDLS, CDR2 YYNGEE, per germline. V dropped 7 bases and J dropped 3; count of bases not matched to a gene: 9. CDR3 length: 14 residues. The CDR3 region has the DNA TGTGCCAGCGGGGGGAGGACTAGTAAAGAGACCCAGTACTTC. Its translation: CASGGRTSKETQYF.

This chain connects TRBV3-1 (or the pseudogene TRBV3-2) to TRBJ2-1; 8 bases are a match to TRBD2. The trim removed 6 bases at V and 4 bases at J, leaving 8 bases unmatched. CDR3 length: 15 residues. Germline V gives CDR1 LGHDT, CDR2 YNNKEL (reference sequence). The DNA for the CDR3 is TGTGCCAGCAGTCAACCGGGAGGGGGGTACAATGAGCAGTTCTTC. It translates to CASSQPGGGYNEQFF.

In this sample, this clone turned up once. The genes are TRBV2 and TRBJ1-5; D is possibly TRBD1 (6 bases). V was shortened by 2 bases and J by 7 bases, with 15 bases between the two germline ends. Per germline, CDR1 SNHLY and CDR2 FYNNEI. The CDR3 loop spans 15 amino acids. DNA for the CDR3: TGTGCCAGCAGTGAATGGGGGCAGGGAAGCCAGCCCCAGCATTTT. It is translated as CASSEWGQGSQPQHF.

This chain connects TRBV3-1 (or the pseudogene TRBV3-2) to TRBJ2-5; 8 nucleotides match TRBD2. V dropped 0 bases and J dropped 2; count of bases not matched to a gene: 5. Germline assignment: CDR1 LGHDT and CDR2 YNNKEL (reference sequence). This CDR3 spans 16 amino acids. In DNA form, the CDR3 reads TGTGCCAGCAGCCAAGAAGGAGCGGGGGCGCAAGAGACCCAGTACTTC. Encoded protein: CASSQEGAGAQETQYF.

The chain is built from TRBV29-1 and TRBJ2-1; the D gene is possibly TRBD2 (6 bases). V was trimmed by 3 bases and J by 6 bases, leaving 12 bases between them. Per the germline V gene, CDR1 is SQVTM and CDR2 is ANQGSEA. The CDR3 has 13 amino acids. Written as DNA, the CDR3 is TGCAGCGTTGAGGGGGTGGGAGGCAATGAGCAGTTCTTC. Its protein product is CSVEGVGGNEQFF.

This clone was detected only a few times. The rearrangement links TRBV2 to TRBJ2-2; 8 bases fit TRBD1. Germline CDR1 SNHLY, CDR2 FYNNEI. This CDR3 has 15 amino acids. J lost 6 bases, V lost 6 bases, and 9 bases had no gene match. The CDR3 DNA follows: TGTGCCAGCAGCACCCCAGGGGGCTTGGCCGGGGAGCTGTTTTTT. Residues: CASSTPGGLAGELFF.

This rearrangement joins TRBV5-4 to TRBJ2-1; TRBD1 aligns across 7 bases. The V segment lost 4 bases and the J segment 6 bases; nucleotides outside the gene matches: 10. Germline CDR1 is SGHNT and CDR2 is YYREEE (reference sequence). This CDR3 spans 15 amino acids. The CDR3 region is CASSLRQGPLNEQFF. CDR3 nucleotide sequence: TGTGCCAGCAGCCTTCGACAGGGACCCCTCAATGAGCAGTTCTTC.